Below, 26 T cell receptor beta chains from the same sample are listed, as sequenced in a study of regulatory T cells in long-lasting Graves disease (dated by TCRdb to about 2021). Receptor libraries were prepared by multiplex PCR. The sample was run on an Illumina HiSeq 4000. TCR beta libraries were built with iRepertoire HTBI primers and Arm-PCR amplification of CDR3 regions. The public reads were reprocessed in TCRdb via fastp at Q25 and MiXCR, keeping in-frame beta chains. Duplicate CDR3 protein sequences are folded into a single record with the most common DNA and genes. Here the sample has roughly 490,000 distinct CDR3 sequences; 22% occur a single time. The top ten constitute around 14% of the sample. The sample's time point label, decoded: persistent/refractory GD, antithyroid drugs over 5 years with positive TRAb. For both TCR sequencing and RNA sequencing, RNA was extracted from PBMCs using TRIzol.

This specimen consisted of peripheral blood mononuclear cells (PBMCs), obtained when the disease was refractory, from a patient treated with antithyroid drugs. The receptors originated from a female donor with Graves disease.

This clonotype was detected many times. V usage is TRBV6-1 and J usage is TRBJ2-5; no firm D call. Trimming removed 10 bases from V and 6 bases from J, with 21 bases in between. In germline, CDR1 is MNHNS, CDR2 SASEGT. The CDR3 consists of 14 residues. CDR3 DNA: TGTGCCACCTCCCCAATGGATGTTTCGAAGACCCAGTACTTC. It yields the protein CATSPMDVSKTQYF.

This clonotype occurred many times. This chain joins TRBV3-1 and TRBJ1-2; TRBD1 is a possible D gene (6 bases). Looked up from germline, CDR1 is LGHDT and CDR2 is YNNKEL (reference sequence). V gave up 0 bases and J gave up 4 bases, with 9 bases separating them. CDR3 size: 14 residues. In DNA form, the CDR3 reads TGTGCCAGCAGCCAAGAACAGGGAAGCTATGGCTACACCTTC. Its translation is CASSQEQGSYGYTF.

This clonotype was recorded many times. The CDR3, as DNA: TGTGCCAGTAGTATGAGGCCGGGGGAAAAACTGTTTTTT. Encoded protein: CASSMRPGEKLFF. This chain connects TRBV19 to TRBJ1-4; no clear D. The V gene's germline CDR1 is LNHDA and CDR2 SQIVND (reference sequence). This CDR3 comprises 13 residues. The V end lost 3 bases, the J end lost 8 bases, and 10 bases lay between the germline ends.

In this sample, this clonotype turned up once. CDR3 region: CASSLIVNEQFF. DNA of the CDR3: TGTGCCAGCAGCTTAATAGTCAATGAGCAGTTCTTC. The V and J genes are TRBV11-3 and TRBJ2-1; D is undetermined. This CDR3 comprises 12 residues. V was clipped by 2 bases and J by 6 bases, with 5 bases between them. The germline CDR1 and CDR2 sequences are SGHNT and YENEEA. Complete variable domain (other parts from reference TRBV11-3 and TRBJ2-1): EAGVVQSPRYKIIEKKQPVAFWCNPISGHNTLYWYLQNLGQGPELLIRYENEEAVDDSQLPKDRFSAERLKGVDSTLKIQPAELGDSAVYLCASSLIVNEQFFGPGTRLTVL.

This chain uses TRBV29-1 with TRBJ2-1, with D perhaps matching TRBD2 (7 bases). Germline assignment: CDR1 SQVTM and CDR2 ANQGSEA. The CDR3 extends over 14 amino acids. V dropped 3 bases and J dropped 6 bases, with 15 bases sitting between them. The CDR3 region is CSVDEGGGGNEQFF. The CDR3 DNA reads TGCAGCGTTGATGAGGGAGGGGGAGGCAATGAGCAGTTCTTC.

This clonotype was recorded once. V and J are TRBV7-6 and TRBJ1-2; D is perhaps TRBD1 (5 bases). The CDR3 loop spans 14 amino acids. The germline CDR1 and CDR2 sequences are SGHVS and FNYEAQ. The V and J ends lost 5 bases and 4 bases respectively, with 14 bases between them. The CDR3 DNA sequence: TGTGCCAGCAGCCCCGTGGGGGAATCCTATGGCTACACCTTC. Its protein is CASSPVGESYGYTF.

At least ten counts were recorded for this clonotype. J is TRBJ2-5 and V is TRBV7-3; D call uncertain. Trimming left V 0 bases short and J 2 bases short, with 10 bases between. CDR1 is SGHTA and CDR2 is FQGTGA in the germline V gene. There are 15 residues in the CDR3. The CDR3 region is CASSLTGSRQETQYF. CDR3 in DNA: TGTGCCAGCAGCTTAACAGGCAGTCGTCAAGAGACCCAGTACTTC.

J is TRBJ2-3 and V is TRBV28; 12 nucleotides align to TRBD2. The length of the CDR3 is 16 residues. V dropped 4 bases and J dropped 6; count of bases not matched to a gene: 8. CDR1 MDHEN and CDR2 SYDVKM come from the germline V gene. CDR3 amino acids: CASSWTSGEIGDTQYF. DNA of the CDR3: TGTGCCAGCAGTTGGACTAGCGGGGAAATTGGGGATACGCAGTATTTT.

Points on this clonotype: Possible read error: a much larger clone is one base away. The chain uses TRBV6-1 and TRBJ2-4; D gene unclear. CDR3 length: 12 amino acids. From germline, CDR1 is MNHNS and CDR2 SASEGT. The CDR3 sequence is CASSREKNTQYF. The CDR3 DNA reads TGTGCCAGCAGTAGGGAAAAAAACACTCAGTACTTC.

With respect to this clonotype: This could be a read error, since a much larger clone is one nucleotide away. The chain joins TRBV29-1 to TRBJ1-1, with a possible D match to TRBD1 (5 bases). The germline V gene has CDR1 SQVTM and CDR2 ANQGSEA. V lost 5 bases and J 0 bases, leaving 10 bases between the germline ends. The CDR3 sequence is 13 residues long. In DNA, the CDR3 is TGCAGCGTTTGCAGGGTAATGAACACTGAAGCTTTCTTT. Protein: CSVCRVMNTEAFF.

The rearrangement joins TRBV11-2 to TRBJ1-3, with D tentatively TRBD1 (5 bases). The CDR3 runs to 15 residues. CDR1 SGHAT and CDR2 FQNNGV come from the germline V gene. V was shortened by 1 base and J by 3 bases, with 10 bases between the two germline ends. CDR3 loop: CASSLVQGLGNTIYF. CDR3 nucleotide sequence: TGTGCCAGCAGCTTAGTGCAGGGCCTTGGAAACACCATATATTTT. Using reference TRBV11-2 and TRBJ1-3 for the parts outside the CDR3, the full variable domain is EAGVAQSPRYKIIEKRQSVAFWCNPISGHATLYWYQQILGQGPKLLIQFQNNGVVDDSQLPKDRFSAERLKGVDSTLKIQPAKLEDSAVYLCASSLVQGLGNTIYFGEGSWLTVV.

This clonotype turned up a few times. This chain connects TRBV29-1 to TRBJ1-2; perhaps TRBD1 as D (6 bases). The CDR3 contains 14 residues. V lost 7 bases to trimming and J lost 2 bases, with 17 bases between them. The germline V gene has CDR1 SQVTM and CDR2 ANQGSEA. The CDR3, as DNA: TGCAGCGCCGCCACCCAGGGGACGAACTATGGCTACACCTTC. It translates to CSAATQGTNYGYTF.

V gene TRBV6-6 combines with J gene TRBJ1-5, with 9 bases matching TRBD1. V shed 0 bases, J shed 1 base, and the junction held 1 base outside the gene matches. Germline CDR1 reads MNHNY; CDR2 reads SVGAGI (reference sequence). The CDR3 contains 16 residues. The DNA of the CDR3 is TGTGCCAGCAGTTACTCGGGGACAGGGAGCAATCAGCCCCAGCATTTT. Translating it yields CASSYSGTGSNQPQHF.

This clonotype turned up a few times. One end of the junction fails to match germline, which may point to a read error. The chain employs TRBV7-7 and TRBJ2-1, with 10 bases that match TRBD1. Germline lookup yields CDR1 SSHAT and CDR2 FNYEAQ (reference sequence). There are 15 residues in the CDR3. CDR3 in amino acids: CASSLDRGVSNEQFF. The CDR3 DNA sequence: TGTGCTAGCAGCTTGGACAGGGGGGTCAGCAATGAGCAGTTCTTC.

This clonotype was seen many times. J is TRBJ1-1 and V is TRBV19; D is uncertain. CDR1 and CDR2 from the germline V gene are LNHDA and SQIVND (reference sequence). This CDR3 contains 17 residues. Trimming removed 1 base at V and 1 base at J, with 16 bases between. The CDR3 bases are TGTGCCAGTAGTATAGCTGCTCAACGGACCCCGAACACTGAAGCTTTCTTT. This codes for CASSIAAQRTPNTEAFF.

This clonotype was seen ten or more times. The chain has TRBV12-3 or TRBV12-4 and TRBJ2-7; a possible D gene is TRBD1 (6 bases). Trimming stripped 5 bases from V and 11 bases from J, with 22 bases between. This CDR3 is built from 14 residues. The DNA of the CDR3 is TGTGCCAGCAGTCCAACAACGGGGACATCCAGCGAGTACTTC. The encoded protein is CASSPTTGTSSEYF.

This clonotype was found many times. The rearrangement joins TRBV2 to TRBJ2-7, with unresolved D. With 2 bases removed from V and 6 bases from J, the gap between germline ends came to 5 bases. Per the germline V gene, CDR1 is SNHLY and CDR2 is FYNNEI. The CDR3 covers 11 residues. CDR3 region: CASSEYGEQYF. DNA for the CDR3: TGTGCCAGCAGTGAATACGGCGAGCAGTACTTC. The whole variable domain, remainder taken from reference TRBV2 and TRBJ2-7, is EPEVTQTPSHQVTQMGQEVILRCVPISNHLYFYWYRQILGQKVEFLVSFYNNEISEKSEIFDDQFSVERPDGSNFTLKIRSTKLEDSAMYFCASSEYGEQYFGPGTRLTVT.

This chain links TRBV6-2 or TRBV6-3 with TRBJ2-5; 12 bases align to TRBD2. Trimming cost V 2 bases and J 0 bases; bases outside gene matches: 4. This CDR3 is 17 amino acids long. The germline V gene encodes CDR1 MNHEY and CDR2 SVGEGT. In DNA form, the CDR3 reads TGTGCCAGCAGTTACCCGGGGACTAGCGGGTACCAAGAGACCCAGTACTTC. It is translated as CASSYPGTSGYQETQYF.

V and J are TRBV6-1 and TRBJ1-4, with D possibly being TRBD1 (6 bases). Germline-derived CDR1 and CDR2 are MNHNS and SASEGT. This CDR3 is built from 13 residues. The ends were cut back, 11 bases at V and 6 bases at J, with 16 bases in the middle. CDR3: CASWAEGDEKLFF. The CDR3 DNA is TGTGCCTCCTGGGCAGAGGGGGATGAAAAACTGTTTTTT.

The table lists this clonotype with a few counts. The J gene is TRBJ2-7, the V gene TRBV9, with D maybe TRBD1 (6 bases). Between the trimmed V and J ends, which lost 3 bases and 0 bases, there was a span of 13 bases. Germline V gene sequence: CDR1 SGDLS, CDR2 YYNGEE. This CDR3 has 15 residues. The DNA of the CDR3 is TGTGCCAGCAGCGCAACCGGGACAAGCTCCTACGAGCAGTACTTC. Translating it yields CASSATGTSSYEQYF.

The table lists this clonotype with a count of one. This could be a read error, since a much larger clone is one nucleotide away. The chain has TRBV12-3 or TRBV12-4 and TRBJ1-5; TRBD1 is a possible D gene (5 bases). The CDR3 is 19 amino acids. The CDR3 DNA reads as TGTGCCTGCAGACCGACTTGGGACTTCGAACGATTCAGCAATCAGCCCCAGCATTTT. Its translation: CACRPTWDFERFSNQPQHF.

This rearrangement joins TRBV6-9 to TRBJ1-2, with D possibly TRBD1 on 5 matching bases. Looked up from germline, CDR1 is MNHGY and CDR2 is SVAAGI. CDR3 length equals 14 residues. Trimming stripped 3 bases from V and 0 bases from J, with 8 bases between. The chain's CDR3 is CASSYLDTNYGYTF. CDR3 DNA: TGTGCCAGCAGTTACTTGGACACTAACTATGGCTACACCTTC.

This clonotype was detected ten times or more. The V and J genes are TRBV28 and TRBJ2-7; TRBD1 matches at 7 bases. Germline V CDR1 and CDR2: MDHEN, SYDVKM. CDR3 size: 15 residues. J lost 0 bases, V lost 5 bases, and 7 bases had no gene match. CDR3 nucleotide sequence: TGTGCCAGCAGTACCGACAGGGACAACTCCTACGAGCAGTACTTC. Amino acids: CASSTDRDNSYEQYF.

This clonotype has at least ten counts. The chain links TRBV6-5 to TRBJ1-1; D uncertain. The CDR3 totals 14 residues. V lost 2 bases and J 12 bases, leaving 19 bases between the germline ends. Looked up from germline, CDR1 is MNHEY and CDR2 is SVGAGI. DNA for the CDR3: TGTGCCAGCAGTTACAACGACATGAAGGAAGATCCTTTCTTT. Translating it yields CASSYNDMKEDPFF.

This chain uses TRBV6-1 with TRBJ1-1, with a possible D match to TRBD1 (5 bases). The CDR3 is 10 residues long. Germline loops: CDR1 MNHNS, CDR2 SASEGT. Trimming pared 6 bases from V and 12 bases from J, leaving 11 bases between. The CDR3: CASRAGETFF. The CDR3 DNA follows: TGTGCCAGCAGGGCGGGGGAGACTTTCTTT.

Many counts were recorded for this clonotype. The rearrangement joins TRBV2 to TRBJ1-2; no clear D gene. CDR1 SNHLY and CDR2 FYNNEI come from the germline V gene. This CDR3 is built from 13 residues. V lost 0 bases and J 4 bases, leaving 6 bases between the germline ends. CDR3 in amino acids: CASSEAGPYGYTF. The CDR3 DNA sequence: TGTGCCAGCAGTGAAGCTGGACCCTATGGCTACACCTTC. Combining the CDR3 with reference TRBV2 and TRBJ1-2 gives the whole variable domain EPEVTQTPSHQVTQMGQEVILRCVPISNHLYFYWYRQILGQKVEFLVSFYNNEISEKSEIFDDQFSVERPDGSNFTLKIRSTKLEDSAMYFCASSEAGPYGYTFGSGTRLTVV.